This entry lists 7 T cell receptor beta chains sequenced from one sample in a study of blood T cell repertoires in COVID-19 (TCRdb year 2020). Receptor amplification or capture employed the immunoSEQ multiplex PCR assay. The table was pulled from immuneACCESS by TCRdb, which kept in-frame rearrangements only. Such tables lose some clones; where checked, under half of the loss comes from unresolved V genes, and the rest has no known cause. This sample has some 250,000 clones in its table, and approximately 83% of those were observed once. Clones ranked in the top ten supply around 2% of the sample. Sequencing input: peripheral blood. Receptors were obtained from a man aged 30 to 39 who had recovered from COVID-19.

The chain links TRBV2 to TRBJ1-5; D is possibly TRBD1 (6 bases). Between the trimmed V and J ends, which lost 6 bases and 4 bases, there was a span of 10 bases. Germline lookup yields CDR1 SNHLY and CDR2 FYNNEI. This CDR3 has 13 amino acids. In DNA, the CDR3 is TGTGCCAGCAGAACAGACAGGAATCAGCCCCAGCATTTT. Amino acids: CASRTDRNQPQHF. The full variable domain, in which reference TRBV2 and TRBJ1-5 provide the parts outside the CDR3, is EPEVTQTPSHQVTQMGQEVILRCVPISNHLYFYWYRQILGQKVEFLVSFYNNEISEKSEIFDDQFSVERPDGSNFTLKIRSTKLEDSAMYFCASRTDRNQPQHFGDGTRLSIL.

This rearrangement joins TRBV2 to TRBJ2-1, with TRBD2 matching 7 bases. V was pared by 6 bases and J by 4 bases, with 6 bases of the junction left unmatched. The CDR3 is made up of 14 amino acids. Germline CDR1 is SNHLY and CDR2 is FYNNEI. The CDR3 DNA is TGTGCCAGCAGAGCGGGACTAATTTACAATGAGCAGTTCTTC. This codes for CASRAGLIYNEQFF.

The rearrangement joins TRBV5-1 to TRBJ1-5; 12 bases are shared with TRBD1. The CDR3 has 17 amino acids. The V gene end was trimmed by 4 bases and the J gene end by 1 base; junction bases not matched to a gene: 6. In germline, CDR1 is SGHRS, CDR2 YFSETQ. The CDR3 is CASSPGQGAFSNQPQHF. CDR3 DNA: TGCGCCAGCAGCCCGGGACAGGGGGCATTCAGCAATCAGCCCCAGCATTTT.

The chain is built from TRBV12-3 or TRBV12-4 and TRBJ1-1; D gene uncertain. This CDR3 has 11 amino acids. Trimming took off 2 bases at V and 6 bases at J, with 4 bases between the two ends. This chain's CDR3 is CASSLTAEAFF. The CDR3 bases are TGTGCCAGCAGTTTAACGGCTGAAGCTTTCTTT.

The V call is TRBV7-9, the J call TRBJ1-3, with 9 positions matching TRBD1. There are 16 residues in the CDR3. CDR1 and CDR2 from the germline V gene are SEHNR and FQNEAQ (reference sequence). The V gene end was trimmed by 4 bases and the J gene end by 4 bases; junction bases not matched to a gene: 8. This chain's CDR3 is CASSSATGGRGNTIYF. The CDR3 bases are TGTGCCAGCAGCTCTGCGACAGGGGGGAGAGGAAACACCATATATTTT. The whole variable domain, remainder taken from reference TRBV7-9 and TRBJ1-3, is DTGVSQNPRHKITKRGQNVTFRCDPISEHNRLYWYRQTLGQGPEFLTYFQNEAQLEKSRLLSDRFSAERPKGSFSTLEIQRTEQGDSAMYLCASSSATGGRGNTIYFGEGSWLTVV.

This chain connects TRBV19 to TRBJ1-2; D may be TRBD1 (5 bases). The length of the CDR3 is 14 residues. The germline V and J ends were trimmed by 4 bases and 3 bases, with 12 bases remaining between them. Germline-derived CDR1 and CDR2 are LNHDA and SQIVND (reference sequence). CDR3 residues: CASSKGRDYYGYTF. The CDR3 DNA follows: TGTGCCAGTAGTAAAGGACGGGACTACTATGGCTACACCTTC.

This chain connects TRBV7-2 to TRBJ1-2; 9 nucleotides agree with TRBD1. This CDR3 comprises 15 residues. V was clipped by 1 base and J by 4 bases; unmatched bases: 4. Germline CDR1 SGHTA, CDR2 FQGNSA. CDR3 DNA: TGTGCCAGCAGCTTAGGTGACAGGGGGATCTATGGCTACACCTTC. Translated, it gives CASSLGDRGIYGYTF.